One and the same sample provided the 29 T cell receptor beta chains below, sequenced in a study of T cell clonality in common variable immunodeficiency. Some clones are missing from TCRdb's copy, which holds only in-frame ones; the method was immunoSEQ multiplex PCR. Recorded here are approximately 30,000 clones, none singletons. Sequencing used peripheral blood mononuclear cells. All receptors derive from a person aged 18-70 years in good health.

Ten or more counts support this clone. Sequencing ends 3 residues short of the CDR3 end; the germline J gene provides the rest. The gene calls are TRBV23-1 and TRBJ2-7; D might be TRBD2 (7 bases). TRBV23-1 is classed as an ORF, of uncertain function. The V and J ends lost 4 bases and 2 bases respectively, with 15 bases between them. The CDR3 spans 15 residues. CDR3 loop: CASSPTGGGPYEQYF. The CDR3 bases that were read are TGCGCCAGCAGTCCCACGGGGGGCGGACCCTACGAG.

This clone occurred many times. Sequencing ends 3 residues short of the CDR3 end; the germline J gene provides the rest. J is TRBJ2-1 and V is TRBV5-1; TRBD1 is a possible D gene (5 bases). The CDR3 has 16 residues. V shed 0 bases and J shed 0 bases, with 10 bases lying between them. CDR1 and CDR2 (germline): SGHRS, YFSETQ. The CDR3 spells CASSLGGLLSYNEQFF. The sequenced CDR3 bases are TGCGCCAGCAGCTTGGGGGGCTTACTCTCCTACAATGAG.

This clone was observed a handful of times. The sequence runs out 3 residues before the end of the CDR3; the remainder is reconstructed from the germline J gene. This chain links TRBV2 with TRBJ2-3; 8 positions match TRBD2. This CDR3 contains 14 residues. Germline CDR1 and CDR2: SNHLY and FYNNEI. The CDR3 loop reads CASSAPSGQETQYF. The covered CDR3 bases are TGTGCCAGCAGCGCCCCTAGCGGGCAAGAGACG.

The sample holds many counts of this clone. The DNA ends 3 residues before the CDR3 does, and the rest of the CDR3 is filled in from the germline J gene. This chain connects TRBV19 to TRBJ1-2, with D unclear. The V end was cut by 5 bases, the J end by 0 bases, with 4 bases between. This CDR3 spans 12 amino acids. Germline V gene sequence: CDR1 LNHDA, CDR2 SQIVND (reference sequence). The sequenced CDR3 bases are TGTGCCAGTAGTCGGGCTAACTATGGC. It encodes CASSRANYG. Given in full, the CDR3 is CASSRANYGYTF.

In this sample, this clone turned up many times. CDR3: CSARDQLARSSYNEQFF. CDR3 DNA (partial): TGCAGTGCTAGAGATCAACTAGCCCGATCCTCCTACAATGAG. J is TRBJ2-1 and V is TRBV20-1, with D possibly being TRBD2 (6 bases). The read halts 3 residues ahead of the CDR3 end, with the missing end drawn from the germline J gene. V was shortened by 0 bases and J by 0 bases, with 15 bases between the two germline ends. The CDR3 loop spans 17 amino acids. Per the germline V gene, CDR1 is DFQATT and CDR2 is SNEGSKA (reference sequence).

This clone was counted many times. From the germline J gene comes the end of the CDR3, since the read stops 3 residues before it. The rearrangement uses TRBV7-2 and TRBJ1-1; D unresolved. Germline-derived CDR1 and CDR2 are SGHTA and FQGNSA. The CDR3 totals 15 residues. V lost 2 bases and J 0 bases, leaving 10 bases between the germline ends. CDR3 protein: CASSLLRQMNTEAFF. Incomplete CDR3 DNA: TGTGCCAGCAGCTTATTGAGGCAGATGAACACTGAA. Based on the CDR3 plus reference TRBV7-2 and TRBJ1-1, the full variable domain is GAGVSQSPSNKVTEKGKDVELRCDPISGHTALYWYRQSLGQGLEFLIYFQGNSAPDKSGLPSDRFSAERTGGSVSTLTIQRTQQEDSAVYLCASSLLRQMNTEAFFGQGTRLTVV.

This clone appeared many times. The read is 3 residues too short to cover the CDR3 end, so that end is filled in from the germline J gene. The rearrangement uses TRBV2 and TRBJ2-1; 9 bases fit TRBD1. Germline V gene sequence: CDR1 SNHLY, CDR2 FYNNEI. Germline trimming cut 6 bases from V and 7 bases from J; bases unmatched to any gene: 7. This CDR3 has 14 amino acids. The sequenced part of the CDR3 DNA is TGTGCCAGCAGGATAGACAGGGGGGTAAATGAG. Translation gives CASRIDRGVNE. In full, the CDR3 is CASRIDRGVNEQFF.

This clone occurred many times. The DNA ends 3 residues before the CDR3 does, and the rest of the CDR3 is filled in from the germline J gene. The chain uses TRBV24-1 and TRBJ2-2; no definite D call. The CDR3 covers 15 residues. V lost 0 bases to trimming and J lost 1 base, with 5 bases between them. Germline V lookup: CDR1 KGHDR, CDR2 SFDVKD. The sequenced part of the CDR3 DNA is TGTGCCACCAGTGATTTGCGAGGGAACACCGGGGAG. Protein: CATSDLRGNTGE. The whole CDR3 region reads CATSDLRGNTGELFF.

This clone was seen ten or more times. The read stops 3 residues short of the end of the CDR3; the missing end is completed from the germline J gene. The J gene is TRBJ2-1, the V gene TRBV20-1; 9 nucleotides agree with TRBD2. In germline, CDR1 is DFQATT, CDR2 SNEGSKA (reference sequence). The V gene end was trimmed by 6 bases and the J gene end by 8 bases; junction bases not matched to a gene: 11. This CDR3 is built from 14 residues. The DNA read from the CDR3 is TGCAGTGCCGAGGGGAGCGGGAGGACGGATGAG. It specifies CSAEGSGRTDE. The full CDR3 reads CSAEGSGRTDEQFF.

This clone was seen a handful of times. At one end, the junction sequence differs from germline, possibly due to a read error. The read ends 3 residues before the CDR3 terminus; that terminus is restored from the germline J gene. V usage is TRBV10-3 and J usage is TRBJ2-1, with 10 bases aligning to TRBD2. The CDR3 totals 15 residues. Germline V lookup: CDR1 ENHRY, CDR2 SYGVKD. This chain's CDR3 is CAVSEQGLAITEQFF. CDR3 DNA (partial): TGTGCCGTCAGTGAGCAGGGACTAGCGATCACTGAG.

This clone has ten or more counts. The read finishes 3 residues shy of the CDR3 end, and the germline J gene is used to complete it. This rearrangement joins TRBV5-1 to TRBJ1-2, with D perhaps TRBD1 (6 bases). The CDR3 has 15 residues. The V gene's germline CDR1 is SGHRS and CDR2 YFSETQ. The DNA read from the CDR3 is TGCGCCAGCAGCTTGGGACAGGACGGGGCAGGAGGC. Amino acids: CASSLGQDGAGG. In full, the CDR3 is CASSLGQDGAGGYTF.

There are many counts of this clone. The missing CDR3 end, 3 residues past where the read stops, is filled in from the germline J gene. This chain connects TRBV10-3 to TRBJ1-1; TRBD1 matches at 9 bases. Germline CDR1 reads ENHRY; CDR2 reads SYGVKD. Trimming cost V 5 bases and J 4 bases; bases outside gene matches: 11. The CDR3 consists of 16 residues. Partial CDR3 DNA: TGTGCCATCAGTCCCCTAACAGGGGGCGCGAGCACTGAA. Residues: CAISPLTGGASTE. The CDR3 reads in full as CAISPLTGGASTEAFF.

This clone was observed at least ten times. The read is 3 residues too short to cover the CDR3 end, so that end is filled in from the germline J gene. The J gene is TRBJ2-1, the V gene TRBV19; 9 bases are a match to TRBD1. V was pared by 1 base and J by 5 bases, with 6 bases of the junction left unmatched. The CDR3 has 16 residues. Germline V gene lookup returns CDR1 LNHDA and CDR2 SQIVND (reference sequence). CDR3 DNA (partial): TGTGCCAGTAGTATAGGGGACAGGGTATTGCACAATGAG. It yields the protein CASSIGDRVLHNE. The CDR3 reads in full as CASSIGDRVLHNEQFF.

This clone has ten or more counts. The sequence runs out 3 residues before the end of the CDR3; the remainder is reconstructed from the germline J gene. The V call is TRBV7-2, the J call TRBJ2-2; D ambiguous. The CDR3 consists of 13 residues. V was shortened by 2 bases and J by 5 bases, with 6 bases between the two germline ends. Germline lookup yields CDR1 SGHTA and CDR2 FQGNSA. The CDR3 spells CASSLQLTGELFF. The part of the CDR3 DNA that was read is TGTGCCAGCAGCTTACAATTGACCGGGGAG.

This clone was seen ten or more times. The CDR3 goes on 3 residues after the read ends, and that part is filled in from the germline J gene. This chain links TRBV30 with TRBJ1-1; 7 bases match TRBD1. V shed 3 bases and J 4 bases; nucleotides not matched to a gene: 5. Germline-derived CDR1 and CDR2 are GTSNPN and SVGIG (reference sequence). This CDR3 has 13 residues. CDR3 bases read: TGTGCCTGGAGCCCACAGGGGTTCACTGAA. This sequence encodes CAWSPQGFTE. The whole CDR3 region reads CAWSPQGFTEAFF.

This clone was counted ten times or more. The CDR3 end lies 3 residues beyond the end of the read and is filled in from the germline J gene. The chain is built from TRBV7-3 and TRBJ2-1; no reliable D call. Germline loops: CDR1 SGHTA, CDR2 FQGTGA. V shed 5 bases and J shed 9 bases, with 11 bases lying between them. The CDR3 is 12 amino acids. The CDR3 sequence: CASSNARGEQFF. CDR3 DNA, as far as it was read: TGTGCCAGCAGCAACGCTAGAGGTGAG. Together with reference TRBV7-3 and TRBJ2-1, the CDR3 gives the full variable domain: GAGVSQTPSNKVTEKGKYVELRCDPISGHTALYWYRQSLGQGPEFLIYFQGTGAADDSGLPNDRFFAVRPEGSVSTLKIQRTERGDSAVYLCASSNARGEQFFGPGTRLTVL.

The table lists this clone with many counts. The CDR3 end falls 3 residues outside the read, so it is completed with the germline J gene. J is TRBJ2-1 and V is TRBV12-3 or TRBV12-4, with a tentative D call TRBD2 (5 bases). This CDR3 contains 15 residues. V shed 6 bases and J shed 0 bases, with 12 bases lying between them. CDR3 bases read: TGTGCCAGCAGCCTGGACTTGAGCTCCTACAATGAG. Protein: CASSLDLSSYNE. The whole CDR3 sequence is CASSLDLSSYNEQFF.

This clone was recorded many times. From the germline J gene comes the end of the CDR3, since the read stops 3 residues before it. The sample contains more than one DNA sequence encoding this CDR3. This chain uses TRBV6-1 with TRBJ1-3, with D hard to call. The CDR3 totals 16 residues. The germline V and J ends were trimmed by 2 bases and 0 bases, with 11 bases remaining between them. Germline values: CDR1 MNHNS, CDR2 SASEGT. CDR3: CASSELVTPSGNTIYF. CDR3 bases read: TGTGCCAGCAGTGAATTAGTGACACCCTCTGGAAACACC.

This clone was seen ten or more times. The sequence runs out 3 residues before the end of the CDR3; the remainder is reconstructed from the germline J gene. The chain employs TRBV19 and TRBJ2-5; D may be TRBD1 (6 bases). CDR3 length equals 14 residues. CDR1 LNHDA and CDR2 SQIVND come from the germline V gene (reference sequence). V lost 4 bases and J 5 bases, leaving 14 bases between the germline ends. The sequenced CDR3 bases are TGTGCCAGTAGTAACGGACAGCTCGAGGAGACC. Translating gives CASSNGQLEET. The complete CDR3 protein is CASSNGQLEETQYF. The variable domain in full, with the rest retrieved from reference TRBV19 and TRBJ2-5, is DGGITQSPKYLFRKEGQNVTLSCEQNLNHDAMYWYRQDPGQGLRLIYYSQIVNDFQKGDIAEGYSVSREKKESFPLTVTSAQKNPTAFYLCASSNGQLEETQYFGPGTRLLVL.

This clone was recorded many times. The CDR3 end is not reached by the read, which stops 3 residues before it; the germline J gene fills it in. The chain has TRBV2 and TRBJ2-7; possibly TRBD1 for D (6 bases). Germline V gene sequence: CDR1 SNHLY, CDR2 FYNNEI. The CDR3 totals 14 residues. The V gene lost 7 bases and the J gene lost 4 bases, with 17 bases spanning the gap. The DNA read from the CDR3 is TGTGCCAGCAAGGATCGGGCAGGGGTTTACGAG. Its translation is CASKDRAGVYE. The entire CDR3 protein reads CASKDRAGVYEQYF. The whole variable domain, remainder taken from reference TRBV2 and TRBJ2-7, is EPEVTQTPSHQVTQMGQEVILRCVPISNHLYFYWYRQILGQKVEFLVSFYNNEISEKSEIFDDQFSVERPDGSNFTLKIRSTKLEDSAMYFCASKDRAGVYEQYFGPGTRLTVT.

This clone has at least ten counts. The DNA ends 3 residues before the CDR3 does, and the rest of the CDR3 is filled in from the germline J gene. The genes are TRBV24-1 and TRBJ2-3; TRBD1 matches at 9 bases. The CDR3 consists of 13 residues. V lost 5 bases to trimming and J lost 5 bases; unmatched junction nucleotides: 1. CDR1 and CDR2 (germline): KGHDR, SFDVKD. The CDR3 bases that were read are TGTGCCACCAGTGGACAGGGGGGAGATACG. Amino acids: CATSGQGGDT. The full CDR3 protein is CATSGQGGDTQYF.

This clone has a count of ten or more. The observed sequence ends 3 residues before the CDR3 terminus, with the missing tail filled in from the germline J gene. The chain carries TRBV2 and TRBJ1-1; 10 nucleotides line up with TRBD1. Germline CDR1 SNHLY, CDR2 FYNNEI. Trimming cost V 6 bases and J 1 base; bases outside gene matches: 8. This CDR3 comprises 16 residues. CDR3 in amino acids: CASRTRQGARNTEAFF. The DNA read from the CDR3 is TGTGCCAGCAGGACCCGACAGGGGGCGAGGAACACTGAA.

There are many counts of this clone. The read ends 3 residues shy of where the CDR3 ends; the end is completed using the germline J gene. V usage is TRBV30 and J usage is TRBJ1-2, with TRBD1 matching 9 bases. This CDR3 contains 16 residues. Germline CDR1 is GTSNPN and CDR2 is SVGIG (reference sequence). Trimming removed 3 bases from V and 6 bases from J; junction bases left unmatched: 14. This CDR3 reads CAWSDRDRVGRNGYTF. The part of the CDR3 DNA that was read is TGTGCCTGGAGCGACCGGGACAGGGTGGGTCGGAATGGC.

This clone was recorded at least ten times. The read finishes 3 residues shy of the CDR3 end, and the germline J gene is used to complete it. The chain recombines TRBV20-1 with TRBJ2-2; 8 nucleotides align to TRBD1. Germline-derived CDR1 and CDR2 are DFQATT and SNEGSKA (reference sequence). This CDR3 comprises 15 residues. This CDR3 is CSARTRRTGNEKLFF. CDR3 DNA (partial): TGCAGTGCTAGGACCAGAAGGACAGGGAATGAAAAG.

This clone has ten or more counts. The CDR3 goes on 3 residues after the read ends, and that part is filled in from the germline J gene. The rearrangement links TRBV7-2 to TRBJ2-3, with 8 bases identical to TRBD2. The junction had 4 bases not matched to a gene; V was cut back by 9 bases and J by 2 bases. The CDR3 contains 13 residues. Germline values: CDR1 SGHTA, CDR2 FQGNSA. The covered CDR3 bases are TGTGCCAGTACGGGGGGGAACACAGATACG. Translation gives CASTGGNTDT. The entire CDR3 protein is CASTGGNTDTQYF.

This clone was picked up many times. The DNA ends 3 residues before the CDR3 does, and the rest of the CDR3 is filled in from the germline J gene. V and J are TRBV20-1 and TRBJ1-4; D is possibly TRBD1 (6 bases). CDR3 length: 15 amino acids. The germline V and J ends were trimmed by 0 bases and 5 bases, with 13 bases remaining between them. Germline assignment: CDR1 DFQATT and CDR2 SNEGSKA (reference sequence). Here the CDR3 reads CSARDTRGLNEKLFF. The sequenced part of the CDR3 DNA is TGCAGTGCTAGAGATACGAGGGGGTTGAATGAAAAA.

This clone occurred many times. The sequenced fragment ends 3 residues before the CDR3 boundary, so the rest is inferred from the germline J gene. The chain has TRBV7-9 and TRBJ2-5; D not resolved. Trimming left V 1 base short and J 7 bases short, with 13 bases between. Germline V gene sequence: CDR1 SEHNR, CDR2 FQNEAQ (reference sequence). The CDR3 contains 14 residues. CDR3 amino acids: CASSLVGGPGTQYF. The covered CDR3 bases are TGTGCCAGCAGCTTAGTCGGTGGCCCGGGGACC.

In its sample, this clone ranks as large (0.1 to 1%). The CDR3 extends 3 residues past the end of the read, so its final part is completed from the germline J gene. V and J are TRBV7-6 and TRBJ2-7; the D gene is possibly TRBD1 (6 bases). The CDR3 consists of 15 residues. Per the germline V gene, CDR1 is SGHVS and CDR2 is FNYEAQ. V lost 2 bases to trimming and J lost 2 bases, with 13 bases between them. CDR3 sequence: CASSLWVRGTYEQYF. The sequenced CDR3 bases are TGTGCCAGCAGCTTATGGGTCAGGGGCACCTACGAG.

This clone was counted many times. The read ends 3 residues before the CDR3 terminus; that terminus is restored from the germline J gene. V is TRBV5-1 and J is TRBJ1-5; TRBD1 aligns across 8 bases. The germline V gene encodes CDR1 SGHRS and CDR2 YFSETQ. After removal of 4 bases from V and 0 bases from J, the junction contained 3 bases not matched to a gene. The CDR3 is made up of 15 amino acids. CDR3 amino acids: CASSPGGSSNQPQHF. The CDR3 DNA, read in part, is TGCGCCAGCAGCCCAGGGGGCAGTAGCAATCAGCCC.